These T cell receptor beta chains were read from a single sample in a study of blood T cell repertoires in COVID-19. Sequencing used immunoSEQ multiplex PCR; TCRdb keeps in-frame clones, though not all of them. The sample yields around 94,000 clones, roughly 92% seen once. Sequencing was done on a sample of peripheral blood. The receptor source for this set is a woman in her 50s with COVID-19, enrolled during active disease. Both conserved end residues are part of each CDR3. Fields, in order: V gene, D gene, J gene, clone size, CDR3 DNA, CDR3 protein. D genes are given only for firm matches. Rows may omit the clone size; those that give it use once, few, many or a size class.

TRBV3-1/TRBV3-2	TRBD1	TRBJ1-6	.	TGTGCCAGCAGCCAAGATCTACCTCCGACAGGGGGCGTGGCCCTCCACTTT	CASSQDLPPTGGVALHF
TRBV15	.	TRBJ1-1	.	TGTGCCACCAGCAGAGTTCAGACAGCTGACACTGAAGCTTTCTTT	CATSRVQTADTEAFF
TRBV6-5	.	TRBJ1-2	.	TGTGCCAGCTCCCCAGGATCCTTTGACTATGGCTACACCTTC	CASSPGSFDYGYTF
TRBV13	.	TRBJ2-7	once	TGTGCCAGCAGCTTAGGGTGGGGAGTAAGCTCCTACGAGCAGTACTTC	CASSLGWGVSSYEQYF
TRBV18	TRBD1	TRBJ1-3	.	TGTGCCAGCTCACCATTATACGGGACAGGTGGATTGACCATATATTTT	CASSPLYGTGGLTIYF
TRBV6-5	.	TRBJ1-1	few	TGTGCCAGCAAGGAAGGGGTGGCGGCTTTCTTT	CASKEGVAAFF
TRBV11-2	.	TRBJ1-1	.	TGTGCCAGCAGCTTGAGACAGGCTGAAGCTTTCTTT	CASSLRQAEAFF
TRBV19	TRBD1	TRBJ1-2	.	TGTGCCAGTAGTACCCCAGGACAGGTATTCCATGGCTACACCTTC	CASSTPGQVFHGYTF
TRBV27	.	TRBJ1-5	.	TGTGCCAGCAGTTTAACAGGGCACCAGCCCCAGCATTTT	CASSLTGHQPQHF
TRBV7-6	.	TRBJ2-7	.	TGTGCCAGCAGCTCGAACGGGGGATTGGGCTACGAGCAGTACTTC	CASSSNGGLGYEQYF
TRBV7-3	.	TRBJ2-1	.	TGTGCCAGCAGCTTACCCCCCGACAATGAGCAGTTCTTC	CASSLPPDNEQFF
TRBV21-1	.	TRBJ1-2	.	TGTGCCAGCAGCAACTTTGGGGGGGGTCTCTATGGCTACACCTTC	CASSNFGGGLYGYTF
TRBV18	TRBD2	TRBJ2-7	.	TGTGCCAGCTCTTCAGAGCGGGGGGGCCCTTACGAGCAGTACTTC	CASSSERGGPYEQYF
TRBV24-1	.	TRBJ2-1	.	TGTGCCACCAGTGATTTGCTCGGGAATGAGCAGTTCTTC	CATSDLLGNEQFF
TRBV30	.	TRBJ1-2	.	TGTGCCTGGACGCGACAGGCCCCAAAACGGGGCTACACCTTC	CAWTRQAPKRGYTF
TRBV19	TRBD1	TRBJ1-5	.	TGTGCCAGTAGTAACAGGGGCCAGCCCCAGCATTTT	CASSNRGQPQHF
TRBV25-1	.	TRBJ1-6	.	TGTGCCAGCAGTCGGGGGAGGGCAGGGGCCTATAATTCACCCCTCCACTTT	CASSRGRAGAYNSPLHF
TRBV3-1/TRBV3-2	.	TRBJ1-1	few	TGTGCCAGCAGCCTGTGGGCGGGGACGAACACTGAAGCTTTCTTT	CASSLWAGTNTEAFF
TRBV28	TRBD1	TRBJ2-7	.	TGTGCCAGCATCGGACAGGGCGGTCCCTACGAGCAGTACTTC	CASIGQGGPYEQYF
TRBV28	TRBD1	TRBJ1-2	.	TGTGCCAGCAGACGAGCAGGGGGTCCCCACTATGGCTACACCTTC	CASRRAGGPHYGYTF
TRBV4-3	.	TRBJ1-2	.	TGCGCCAGCAGCCAAGATAAGGACACACGAACGCCCCATGGCTACACCTTC	CASSQDKDTRTPHGYTF
TRBV3-1/TRBV3-2	TRBD2	TRBJ2-5	once	TGTGCCAGCAGCCAAGACGCGGTGATAGGCGGGAGGCAAGAGACCCAGTACTTC	CASSQDAVIGGRQETQYF
TRBV24-1	TRBD2	TRBJ2-3	.	TGTGCCACCAGTGATTTGGGGAGCGGGGGGTCAGATACGCAGTATTTT	CATSDLGSGGSDTQYF
TRBV7-9	TRBD2	TRBJ2-3	.	TGTGCCAGCAGTAATCTAGCGGGGGGTAGCACAGATACGCAGTATTTT	CASSNLAGGSTDTQYF
TRBV3-1/TRBV3-2	TRBD1	TRBJ2-3	.	TGTGCCAGCAGCCCGGGACAGGGGGCTGGCACAGATACGCAGTATTTT	CASSPGQGAGTDTQYF
TRBV28	.	TRBJ1-3	.	TGTGCTACCGGCTCTGGAAACACCATATATTTT	CATGSGNTIYF
TRBV5-7	.	TRBJ1-2	.	TGTGCCAGCAGCTTGACAACGGGGGGGGCCCATGGCTACACCTTC	CASSLTTGGAHGYTF
TRBV11-2	TRBD1	TRBJ2-5	once	TGTGCCAGCAGCGTCCCTTCCCCCGGGACAGAAGAGACCCAGTACTTC	CASSVPSPGTEETQYF
TRBV5-1	.	TRBJ2-3	.	TGCGCCAGCAGCTTGGAGGCGGGGGATACGCAGTATTTT	CASSLEAGDTQYF